This T cell receptor beta chain was obtained from a study of control samples from healthy donors and cancer patients. Only in-frame clones appear in the TCRdb table, and some are missing; sequencing was by immunoSEQ multiplex PCR. The data contain about 160,000 clones, roughly 90% of them singletons. J lost 7 bases, V lost 2 bases, and 5 bases had no gene match. The CDR3 runs to 16 residues. The sequencing sample was made of blood. The clonotype originates from a man aged 25-45 years in good health. The J gene is TRBJ1-6, the V gene TRBV5-3; 11 nucleotides match TRBD1. TRBV5-3 is an ORF for which the function is uncertain. This chain's CDR3 is CARSFRGTGGNSPLHF. The CDR3 bases are TGTGCCAGAAGCTTTCGTGGGACAGGGGGAAATTCACCCCTCCACTTT.